Listed below are T cell receptor beta chains from one sample, sequenced in a study of blood T cell repertoires in COVID-19. This table comes from immunoSEQ multiplex PCR, and its TCRdb copy is limited to in-frame clones, with some not included. Among over 130,000 clones listed, 75% to 85% were seen once. Sequencing input: peripheral blood. The receptors here all came from a middle-aged man with acute or convalescent COVID-19. CDR3s include the opening cysteine and the closing phenylalanine or tryptophan. D genes are given only for firm matches. The size entry is marked missing in some rows and otherwise reads once, few, many or a size class.

j_call,clone_size,d_call,v_call,cdr3_aa,cdr3_nt
TRBJ1-1,few,TRBD1,TRBV5-1,CASSPLTGADTEAFF,TGCGCCAGCAGCCCCCTGACAGGGGCGGACACTGAAGCTTTCTTT
TRBJ1-4,.,.,TRBV11-3,CASSLRQRSEKLFF,TGTGCCAGCAGCTTGAGACAGAGAAGCGAAAAACTGTTTTTT
TRBJ2-7,.,TRBD1,TRBV15,CATSRDRSYEQYF,TGTGCCACCAGCCGGGACAGATCCTACGAGCAGTACTTC
TRBJ2-1,.,TRBD2,TRBV2,CASNGGSWNEQFF,TGTGCCAGCAATGGCGGGAGTTGGAATGAGCAGTTCTTC
TRBJ2-5,.,TRBD1,TRBV10-3,CAISDDREETQYF,TGTGCCATCAGTGATGACAGGGAAGAGACCCAGTACTTC
TRBJ1-5,.,TRBD1,TRBV28,CASSSPGGGQPQHF,TGTGCCAGCAGTTCCCCAGGGGGTGGTCAGCCCCAGCATTTT
TRBJ2-3,.,TRBD2,TRBV5-1,CASSLLAGEDTQYF,TGCGCCAGCAGCTTACTAGCGGGAGAAGATACGCAGTATTTT
TRBJ2-6,.,.,TRBV18,CASSPLARGSGANVLTF,TGTGCCAGCTCACCACTCGCTCGGGGCTCTGGGGCCAACGTCCTGACTTTC
TRBJ1-1,.,.,TRBV7-9,CASSLIQGTAEAFF,TGTGCCAGCAGCTTAATCCAGGGGACGGCTGAAGCTTTCTTT
TRBJ2-7,few,TRBD1,TRBV7-3,CASSPNPPDREVTYEQYF,TGTGCCAGCAGCCCCAACCCTCCTGACAGGGAAGTAACCTACGAGCAGTACTTC
TRBJ1-5,.,.,TRBV20-1,CSASSEIANQPQHF,TGCAGTGCTAGTTCCGAAATAGCAAATCAGCCCCAGCATTTT
TRBJ1-1,.,TRBD1,TRBV29-1,CSVETGTGVAFF,TGCAGCGTTGAAACAGGGACAGGGGTTGCTTTCTTT
TRBJ1-3,.,.,TRBV6-5,CASSYGRPRRNTIYF,TGTGCCAGCAGTTACGGGCGGCCGAGGAGGAACACCATATATTTT